There are a few counts of the clone carrying this TCR beta chain. Its antigen is unidentified. This record belongs to a study of CD8+CD57+ T cells in acquired aplastic anemia. The study's findings and limits: A set of 25 to 30 CD8+ CDR3 sequences was shared between patients and controls, and these sequences appeared highly expressed in patients. Statistical testing detected no significant gap in CD8+ Simpson's diversity between patients and controls.

Previously, flow cytometry had revealed CD8+CD57+ cell expansion in the patients chosen for sequencing. Each patient had severe acquired aplastic anemia. The CDR3 consists of 16 residues. V was clipped by 10 bases and J by 6 bases, with 25 bases between them. The germline CDR1 and CDR2 sequences are ENHRY and SYGVKD. TCR beta VDJ and CDR3 profiles were obtained from a genomic DNA template. TCRdb re-analysed the reads in MiXCR, keeping a single row per CDR3 protein. The data contain around 190,000 distinct CDR3 sequences, almost 50% of them singletons. V is TRBV10-3 and J is TRBJ2-1; D might be TRBD1 (5 bases). The sequence was obtained from a human donor with aplastic anemia. The sample was sorted CD4+, CD8+, or CD8+CD57+ T cells (not recorded which) from PBMCs. This CDR3 is CASREPHRSLANEQFF. CDR3 in DNA: TGTGCCAGCAGGGAACCCCACAGGTCTTTGGCCAATGAGCAGTTCTTC.